The clone carrying this TCR beta chain has just one count. The antigen remains unidentified. This sample includes further DNA sequences coding for the same CDR3. Libraries were prepared by immunoSEQ multiplex PCR; TCRdb keeps only in-frame clonotypes and omits some of them. The sample yields under 85,000 clones, approximately 90% seen once. Germline V CDR1 and CDR2: KGHSH, LQKENI. The V gene end was trimmed by 2 bases and the J gene end by 2 bases; junction bases not matched to a gene: 2. CDR3 length: 14 residues. This sample is drawn from a study of OX40 agonist ivuxolimab in advanced cancers. Study-wide context: The patients got ivuxolimab, which is an agonistic anti-OX40 (CD134) antibody. Patients achieving partial responses numbered three: one hepatocellular carcinoma case and two cutaneous melanoma cases. Study results and caveats: CD4+ T cells averaged fewer expanded clones than CD8+ T cells. Clonal expansion was seen in CD4+ and CD8+ blood T cells by week 6 at 0.1 to 3.0 mg/kg.

This sequence was found in an adult with an advanced solid tumor such as melanoma, head and neck, liver or kidney cancer. The chain joins TRBV18 to TRBJ2-7; 8 bases line up with TRBD1. This specimen consisted of CD4+ or CD8+ T cells sorted from blood, obtained in a trial of the OX40 agonist ivuxolimab. The CDR3 spells CASSPGTGAYEQYF. The CDR3 coding sequence is TGTGCCAGCTCACCAGGGACAGGTGCCTACGAGCAGTACTTC.